The subject of this entry is one TCR beta chain. As yet, its antigen is unknown. The study sampled nominally healthy donors, though unrecorded immune exposures were likely. V was clipped by 8 bases and J by 8 bases; unmatched bases: 18. CDR3 length equals 16 residues. Germline CDR1 and CDR2: MNHNY and SVGAGI (reference sequence). This entry belongs to a study of cytomegalovirus exposure and HLA in healthy donors. Whole-study results and caveats: The presence/absence work took it that sequencing depth was about the same across donors. CMV antigen specificity was confirmed in vitro for a few CMV-associated chains. Exclusion applied to some V segments, including TRBV6-2 and TRBV6-3, as they were indistinguishable.

With 60 Vbeta and 13 Jbeta primers, the PCR was carried out. Assay used: immunoSEQ multiplex PCR; TCRdb lists only in-frame clones, some missing. The sample shows some 120,000 clones, about 76% of them seen only once. Source material: PBMCs. V is TRBV6-6 and J is TRBJ1-2; TRBD1 aligns across 9 bases. This TCR was sampled from a middle-aged woman in good health and CMV-seropositive. The chain's CDR3 is CASLYGGGQGVGGYTF. The CDR3 DNA follows: TGTGCCAGCCTCTACGGAGGGGGACAGGGTGTTGGGGGCTACACCTTC.